This T cell receptor (beta chain) was identified in a study of shared clonotypes between healthy human individuals. General study results and limits: What naive subsets generally showed was a larger estimated richness than memory subsets showed.

The CDR3 is 13 residues long. CDR1 and CDR2 from the germline V gene are SGHDT and YYEEEE. V shed 0 bases and J shed 4 bases, with 7 bases lying between them. Naive CD8 cells, CD45RO-negative and positively selected for CCR7, excluded terminally differentiated effector memory CD45RA+ cells. This clone came up once. The antigen is undetermined. TCRdb's table, derived via immunoSEQ multiplex PCR, lists solely in-frame clones and lacks some. The repertoire has some 2,000,000 clones, roughly 95% of them found once; the top ten carry 1.1%. The sample was naive CD8+ T cells sorted from blood. The J gene is TRBJ1-1, the V gene TRBV5-6; D is unclear. The source is a man younger than 35 in good health. CDR3 protein: CASSLEGATEAFF. CDR3 DNA: TGTGCCAGCAGCTTGGAAGGAGCCACTGAAGCTTTCTTT.